The clone carrying this T cell receptor (beta chain) was observed at least ten times. Its antigen is not identified. The CDR3 contains 20 residues. The germline gives CDR1 MNHNS, CDR2 SASEGT. V lost 0 bases and J lost 0, with 18 bases in between. This record comes from a study of T cells in Graves' hyperthyroidism and ophthalmopathy. Study-level findings and limits: Ophthalmopathy was model-predicted a median approximately six months pre-onset.

Amplified TCR beta CDR3 regions came from RNA transcripts. TCR CDR3 underwent first-round RT-PCR with the HTBI primer set. TCRdb re-called the multiplex PCR reads through MiXCR, storing one row per CDR3 protein. The sample has 300,000 or so distinct CDR3 sequences; about 18% are singletons. Sequenced material: blood. The V and J genes are TRBV6-1 and TRBJ2-6; possibly TRBD2 for D (7 bases). The TCR sequence derives from an older woman with Graves' ophthalmopathy. The CDR3 nucleotides are TGTGCCAGCAGTGAAGCCCGGGGGGCAATCCATTCCTCTGGGGCCAACGTCCTGACTTTC. The encoded protein is CASSEARGAIHSSGANVLTF.